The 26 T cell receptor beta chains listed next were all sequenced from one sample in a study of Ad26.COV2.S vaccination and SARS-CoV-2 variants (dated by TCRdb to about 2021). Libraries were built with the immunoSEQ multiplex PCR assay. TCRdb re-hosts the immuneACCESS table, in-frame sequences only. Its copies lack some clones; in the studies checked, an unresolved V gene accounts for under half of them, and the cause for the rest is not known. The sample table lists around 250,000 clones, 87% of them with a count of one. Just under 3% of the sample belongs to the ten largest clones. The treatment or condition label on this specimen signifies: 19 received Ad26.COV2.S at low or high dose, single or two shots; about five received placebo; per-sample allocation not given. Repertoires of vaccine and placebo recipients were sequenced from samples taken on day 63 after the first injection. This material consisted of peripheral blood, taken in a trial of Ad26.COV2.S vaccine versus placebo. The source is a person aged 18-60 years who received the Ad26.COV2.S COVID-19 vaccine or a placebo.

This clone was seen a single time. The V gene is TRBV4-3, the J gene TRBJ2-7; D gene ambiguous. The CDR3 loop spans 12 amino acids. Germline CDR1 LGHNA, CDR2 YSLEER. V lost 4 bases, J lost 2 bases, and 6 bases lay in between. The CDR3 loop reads CASSRGPYEQYF. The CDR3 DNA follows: TGCGCCAGCAGCCGTGGCCCCTACGAGCAGTACTTC.

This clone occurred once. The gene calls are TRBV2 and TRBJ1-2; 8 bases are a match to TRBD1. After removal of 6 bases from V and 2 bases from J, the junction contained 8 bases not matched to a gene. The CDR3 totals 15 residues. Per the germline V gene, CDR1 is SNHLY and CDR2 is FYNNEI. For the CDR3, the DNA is TGTGCCAGCAGAAAAGGGGACAGGAAGAACTATGGCTACACCTTC. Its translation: CASRKGDRKNYGYTF.

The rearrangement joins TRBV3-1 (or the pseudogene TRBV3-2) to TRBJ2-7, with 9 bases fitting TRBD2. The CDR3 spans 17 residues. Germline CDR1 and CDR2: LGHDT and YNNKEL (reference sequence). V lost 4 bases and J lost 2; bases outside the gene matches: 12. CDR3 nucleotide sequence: TGTGCCAGCAGCCTCCCCCTTCCTTTAGCGGGGGCCTACGAGCAGTACTTC. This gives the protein CASSLPLPLAGAYEQYF.

The CDR3 DNA sequence: TGTGCTAGTGGTTGGGGAGACTGGAACTACGAGCAGTACGTC. It codes for CASGWGDWNYEQYV. The chain links TRBV12-5 to TRBJ2-7, with D perhaps TRBD2 (5 bases). CDR1 and CDR2 (germline): LGHNT, FRNRAP. V was cut by 4 bases and J by 3 bases, with 13 bases left in between. CDR3 length equals 14 residues.

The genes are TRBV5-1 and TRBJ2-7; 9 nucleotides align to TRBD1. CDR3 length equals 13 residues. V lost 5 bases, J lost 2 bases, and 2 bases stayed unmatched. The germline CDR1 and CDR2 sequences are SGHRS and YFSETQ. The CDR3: CASRRDRAYEQYV. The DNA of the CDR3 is TGCGCCAGCAGACGGGACAGGGCCTACGAGCAGTACGTC.

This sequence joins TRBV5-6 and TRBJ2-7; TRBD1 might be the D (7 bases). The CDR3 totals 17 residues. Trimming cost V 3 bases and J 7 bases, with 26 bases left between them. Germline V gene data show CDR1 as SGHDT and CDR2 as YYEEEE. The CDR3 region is CASSYMTGAGTAEEQYV. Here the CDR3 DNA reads TGTGCCAGCAGCTACATGACGGGGGCAGGGACAGCGGAAGAGCAGTACGTC.

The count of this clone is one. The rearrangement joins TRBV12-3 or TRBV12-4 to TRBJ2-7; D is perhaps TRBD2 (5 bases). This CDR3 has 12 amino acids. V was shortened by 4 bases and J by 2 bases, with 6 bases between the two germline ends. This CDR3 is CASSSGTYEQYF. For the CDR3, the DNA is TGTGCCAGCAGTTCCGGGACCTACGAGCAGTACTTC.

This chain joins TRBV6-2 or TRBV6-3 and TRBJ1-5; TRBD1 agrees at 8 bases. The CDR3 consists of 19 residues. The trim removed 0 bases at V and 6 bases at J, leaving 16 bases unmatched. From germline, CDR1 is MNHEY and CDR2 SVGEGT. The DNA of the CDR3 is TGTGCCAGCAGTTACTCGCCATATTACGACAGGGGCCTTCGTCAGCCCCAGCATTTT. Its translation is CASSYSPYYDRGLRQPQHF.

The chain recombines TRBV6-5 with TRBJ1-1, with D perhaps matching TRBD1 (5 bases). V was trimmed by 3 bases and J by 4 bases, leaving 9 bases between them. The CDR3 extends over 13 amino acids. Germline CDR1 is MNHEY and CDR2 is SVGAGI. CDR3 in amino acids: CASSYQGRTEAFF. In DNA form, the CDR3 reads TGTGCCAGCAGTTATCAGGGTCGCACTGAAGCTTTCTTT.

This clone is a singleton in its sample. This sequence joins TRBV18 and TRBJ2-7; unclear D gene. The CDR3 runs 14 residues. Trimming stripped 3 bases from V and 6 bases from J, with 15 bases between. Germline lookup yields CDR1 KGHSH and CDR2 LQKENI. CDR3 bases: TGTGCCAGCTCACCGTCTTACACTTCGGTCGAGCAGTACGTC. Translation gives CASSPSYTSVEQYV.

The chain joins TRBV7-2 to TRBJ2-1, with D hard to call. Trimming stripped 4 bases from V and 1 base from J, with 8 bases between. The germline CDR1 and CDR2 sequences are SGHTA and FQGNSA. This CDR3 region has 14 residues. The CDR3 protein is CASSSIGSYNEQFF. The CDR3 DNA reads TGTGCCAGCAGCTCAATCGGTTCCTACAATGAGCAGTTCTTC. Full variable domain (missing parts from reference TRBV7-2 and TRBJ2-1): GAGVSQSPSNKVTEKGKDVELRCDPISGHTALYWYRQSLGQGLEFLIYFQGNSAPDKSGLPSDRFSAERTGGSVSTLTIQRTQQEDSAVYLCASSSIGSYNEQFFGPGTRLTVL.

CDR3 in amino acids: CASSLAGRQPQHF. CDR3 DNA sequence: TGTGCCAGCAGCTTGGCGGGGCGTCAGCCCCAGCATTTT. The chain couples TRBV5-6 to TRBJ1-5; perhaps TRBD1 as D (5 bases). Germline V gene sequence: CDR1 SGHDT, CDR2 YYEEEE. The CDR3 runs to 13 residues. V was cut by 0 bases and J by 6 bases, with 7 bases left in between.

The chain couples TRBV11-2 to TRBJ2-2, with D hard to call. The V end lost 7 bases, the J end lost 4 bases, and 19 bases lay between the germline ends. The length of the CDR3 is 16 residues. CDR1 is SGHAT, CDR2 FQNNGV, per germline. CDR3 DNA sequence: TGTGCCAGCAACCAGGCCCGGATAAGGTCCACCGGGGAGCTGTTTTTT. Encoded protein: CASNQARIRSTGELFF. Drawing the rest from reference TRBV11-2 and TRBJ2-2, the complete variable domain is EAGVAQSPRYKIIEKRQSVAFWCNPISGHATLYWYQQILGQGPKLLIQFQNNGVVDDSQLPKDRFSAERLKGVDSTLKIQPAKLEDSAVYLCASNQARIRSTGELFFGEGSRLTVL.

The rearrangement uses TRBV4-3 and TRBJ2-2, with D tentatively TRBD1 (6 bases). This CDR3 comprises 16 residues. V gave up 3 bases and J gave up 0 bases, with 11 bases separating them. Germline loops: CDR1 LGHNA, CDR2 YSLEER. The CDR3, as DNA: TGCGCCAGCAGCCATTGGCAGGGGTCGAACACCGGGGAGCTGTTTTTT. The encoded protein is CASSHWQGSNTGELFF.

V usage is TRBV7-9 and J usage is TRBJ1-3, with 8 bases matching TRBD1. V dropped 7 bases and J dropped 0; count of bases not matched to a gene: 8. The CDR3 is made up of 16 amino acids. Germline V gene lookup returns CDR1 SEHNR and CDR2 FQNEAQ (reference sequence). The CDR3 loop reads CASILEQGDSGNTIYF. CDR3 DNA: TGTGCCAGCATCTTGGAACAGGGGGACTCTGGAAACACCATATATTTT.

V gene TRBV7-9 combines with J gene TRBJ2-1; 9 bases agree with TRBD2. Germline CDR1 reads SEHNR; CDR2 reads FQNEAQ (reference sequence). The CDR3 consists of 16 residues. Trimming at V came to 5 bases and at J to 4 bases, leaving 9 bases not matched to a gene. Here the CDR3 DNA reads TGTGCCAGCAGCCCTGTTAGCGGGGGAAGATACAATGAGCAGTTCTTC. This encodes CASSPVSGGRYNEQFF.

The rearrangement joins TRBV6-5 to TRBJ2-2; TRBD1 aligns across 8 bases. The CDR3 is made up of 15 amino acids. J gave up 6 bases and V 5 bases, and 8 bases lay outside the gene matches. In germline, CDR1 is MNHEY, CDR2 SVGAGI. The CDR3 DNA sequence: TGTGCCAGCAGTCACAGACAGGGGCAGTCCGGGGAGCTGTTTTTT. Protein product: CASSHRQGQSGELFF.

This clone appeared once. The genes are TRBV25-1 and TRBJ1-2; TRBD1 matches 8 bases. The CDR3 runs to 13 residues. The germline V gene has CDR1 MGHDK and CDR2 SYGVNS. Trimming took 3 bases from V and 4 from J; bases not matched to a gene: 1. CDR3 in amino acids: CASSDGTGYGYTF. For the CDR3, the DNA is TGTGCCAGCAGTGACGGGACAGGCTATGGCTACACCTTC.

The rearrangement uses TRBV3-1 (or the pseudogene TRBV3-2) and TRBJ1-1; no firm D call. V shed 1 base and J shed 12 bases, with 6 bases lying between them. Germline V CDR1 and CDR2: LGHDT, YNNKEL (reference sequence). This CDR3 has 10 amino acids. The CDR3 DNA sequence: TGTGCCAGCAGCCAAGGACGAACTTTCTTT. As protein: CASSQGRTFF.

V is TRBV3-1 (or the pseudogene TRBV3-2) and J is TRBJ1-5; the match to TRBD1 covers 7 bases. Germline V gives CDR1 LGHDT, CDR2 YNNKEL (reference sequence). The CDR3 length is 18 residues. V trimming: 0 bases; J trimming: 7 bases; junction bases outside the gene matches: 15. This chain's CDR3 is CASSQEKGAIKLSQPQHF. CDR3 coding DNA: TGTGCCAGCAGCCAAGAAAAGGGGGCGATTAAGTTGAGCCAGCCCCAGCATTTT.

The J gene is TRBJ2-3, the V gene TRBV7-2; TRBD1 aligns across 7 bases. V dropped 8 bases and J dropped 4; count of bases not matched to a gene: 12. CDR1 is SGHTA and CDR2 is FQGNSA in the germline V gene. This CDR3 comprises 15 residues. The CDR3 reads CASWRLGQLPDTQYF. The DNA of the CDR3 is TGTGCCAGCTGGCGGCTGGGACAGCTCCCAGATACGCAGTATTTT.

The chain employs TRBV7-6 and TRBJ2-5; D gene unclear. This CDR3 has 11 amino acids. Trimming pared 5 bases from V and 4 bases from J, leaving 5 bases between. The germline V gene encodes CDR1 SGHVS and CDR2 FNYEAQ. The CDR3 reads CASSPLETQYF. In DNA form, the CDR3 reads TGTGCCAGCAGCCCTCTAGAGACCCAGTACTTC.

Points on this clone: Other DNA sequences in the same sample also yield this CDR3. CDR3 region: CASSRTENNSPLHF. DNA of the CDR3: TGTGCCAGCTCCCGTACAGAGAATAATTCACCCCTCCACTTT. The chain uses TRBV18 and TRBJ1-6; D gene uncertain. Trimming left V 6 bases short and J 5 bases short, with 11 bases between. The CDR3 length is 14 residues. Germline loops: CDR1 KGHSH, CDR2 LQKENI.

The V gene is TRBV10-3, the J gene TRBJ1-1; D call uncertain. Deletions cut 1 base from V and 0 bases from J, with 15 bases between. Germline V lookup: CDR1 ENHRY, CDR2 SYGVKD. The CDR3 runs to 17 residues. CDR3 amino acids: CAISEWRAKALNTEAFF. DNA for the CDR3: TGTGCCATCAGTGAGTGGCGCGCCAAGGCATTGAACACTGAAGCTTTCTTT.

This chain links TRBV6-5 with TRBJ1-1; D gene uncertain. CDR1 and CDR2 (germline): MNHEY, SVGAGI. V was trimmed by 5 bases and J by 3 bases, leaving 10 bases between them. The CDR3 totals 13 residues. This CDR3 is CASSRTVDTEAFF. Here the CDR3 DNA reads TGTGCCAGCAGTAGGACGGTCGACACTGAAGCTTTCTTT.

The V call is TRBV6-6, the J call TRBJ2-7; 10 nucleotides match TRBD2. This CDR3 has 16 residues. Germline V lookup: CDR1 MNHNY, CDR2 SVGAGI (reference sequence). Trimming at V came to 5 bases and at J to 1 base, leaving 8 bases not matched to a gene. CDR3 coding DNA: TGTGCCAGCAGTCGACTAGCGGGCCGGGGGTCCTACGAGCAGTACGTC. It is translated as CASSRLAGRGSYEQYV.